This TCR beta chain was recovered during a study of PD-L1 blockade in urothelial cancer. The CDR3 consists of 17 residues. CDR1 is MDHEN and CDR2 is SYDVKM in the germline V gene. V shed 0 bases and J shed 0 bases, with 14 bases lying between them. Measured with immunoSEQ multiplex PCR; TCRdb has only the in-frame clones, and not every one. The sample lists about 24,000 clones, approximately 88% occurring once. The source of this sequence is a man between 65 and 79 years old with urothelial cancer. This sequence joins TRBV28 and TRBJ1-2; D perhaps matches TRBD1 (5 bases). Sequences were derived from PBMCs, sampled around atezolizumab (anti-PD-L1) treatment. CDR3 residues: CASSLWEGRSANYGYTF. For the CDR3, the DNA is TGTGCCAGCAGTTTATGGGAGGGGCGGTCGGCTAACTATGGCTACACCTTC.